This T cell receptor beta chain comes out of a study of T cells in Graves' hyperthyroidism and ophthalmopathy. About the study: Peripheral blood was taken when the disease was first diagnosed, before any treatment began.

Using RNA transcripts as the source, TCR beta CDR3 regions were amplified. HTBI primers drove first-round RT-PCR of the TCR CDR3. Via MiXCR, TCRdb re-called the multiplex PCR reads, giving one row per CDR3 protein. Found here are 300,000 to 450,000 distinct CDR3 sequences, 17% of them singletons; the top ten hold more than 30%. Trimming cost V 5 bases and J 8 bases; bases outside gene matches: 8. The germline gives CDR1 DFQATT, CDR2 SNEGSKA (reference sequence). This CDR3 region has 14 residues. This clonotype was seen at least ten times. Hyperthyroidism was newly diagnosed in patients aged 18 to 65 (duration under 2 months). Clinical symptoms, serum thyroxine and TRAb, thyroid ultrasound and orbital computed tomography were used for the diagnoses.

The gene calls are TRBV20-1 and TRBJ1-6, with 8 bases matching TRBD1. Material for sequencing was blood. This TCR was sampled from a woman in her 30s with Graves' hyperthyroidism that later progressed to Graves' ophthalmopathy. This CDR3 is CSASDRVGHSPLHF. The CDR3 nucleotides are TGCAGTGCTTCGGACAGGGTGGGTCATTCACCCCTCCACTTT.